This record covers a single TCR beta chain. Losses at the gene ends were 3 bases for V and 7 bases for J; bases not matched to a gene: 19. Germline lookup yields CDR1 GTSNPN and CDR2 SVGIG (reference sequence). The CDR3 spans 18 residues. The sample comes from a study of blood T cell repertoires in COVID-19. Background on the study: Acute and convalescent COVID-19 specimens originated in the United States, Italy and Spain.

In the original processing: Counts of nucleated cells, estimated from reference gene primer amplification, were obtained. Method: immunoSEQ multiplex PCR; TCRdb's copy keeps in-frame clones and lacks some. The V and J calls and the clone size are those of that table, but D and trimming were determined from the DNA. The sample yields 300,000 or so clones, approximately 84% seen once. Cohort 3 donors were reported recovered after two negative PCRs, clearance, or symptom resolution. The receptor's source is a woman between 25 and 40 years old who had recovered from COVID-19. What was sequenced was PBMCs or T cells enriched from blood (not recorded which). The genes are TRBV30 and TRBJ2-1; 9 bases map to TRBD2. The CDR3 here is CAWSLSASQRTSGNEQFF. The CDR3, as DNA: TGTGCCTGGAGCCTGTCTGCCTCCCAGCGAACTAGCGGGAATGAGCAGTTCTTC.